The 25 T cell receptor beta chains below were found in one sample sequenced in a study of T cell changes during pregnancy in multiple sclerosis. Clones were read by immunoSEQ multiplex PCR, and TCRdb kept only the in-frame ones, dropping some. The data contain more than 65,000 clones, about 88% of them singletons. The sequencing used peripheral blood, collected before pregnancy. The source is a female donor with multiple sclerosis, enrolled in a pregnancy study.

The gene calls are TRBV5-1 and TRBJ2-1; 9 bases line up with TRBD2. V gave up 0 bases and J gave up 13 bases; unmatched junction bases: 8. CDR3 length: 14 amino acids. Germline CDR1 and CDR2: SGHRS and YFSETQ. CDR3 DNA sequence: TGCGCCAGCAGCTTGGACCTAGCGGGATCCACCCAGTTCTTC. This gives the protein CASSLDLAGSTQFF.

The chain joins TRBV29-1 to TRBJ2-1, with D perhaps TRBD1 (5 bases). Trimming left V 3 bases short and J 8 bases short, with 26 bases between. The CDR3 length is 17 residues. CDR1 and CDR2 from the germline V gene are SQVTM and ANQGSEA. The CDR3 DNA follows: TGCAGCGTTGATAATGGGCTAGGGGCCAACCCCCAAGATGAGCAGTTCTTC. This translates into CSVDNGLGANPQDEQFF.

The rearrangement uses TRBV30 and TRBJ2-1, with D perhaps TRBD2 (6 bases). Per the germline V gene, CDR1 is GTSNPN and CDR2 is SVGIG (reference sequence). The CDR3 spans 11 residues. Written as DNA, the CDR3 is TGTGGTAGCGGCCTCTACAATGAGCAGTTCTTC. This codes for CGSGLYNEQFF.

The table lists this clone with a count of one. J is TRBJ2-5 and V is TRBV9; D is perhaps TRBD2 (5 bases). Germline V gene sequence: CDR1 SGDLS, CDR2 YYNGEE. Between the trimmed V and J ends, which lost 0 bases and 2 bases, there was a span of 17 bases. There are 17 residues in the CDR3. The DNA of the CDR3 is TGTGCCAGCAGCGTAGGGGCCCTAACTAGGTGGCAAGAGACCCAGTACTTC. This translates into CASSVGALTRWQETQYF.

The gene calls are TRBV27 and TRBJ2-7, with 7 bases that match TRBD1. Per the germline V gene, CDR1 is MNHEY and CDR2 is SMNVEV (reference sequence). This CDR3 is 11 amino acids long. V was clipped by 6 bases and J by 12 bases; unmatched bases: 8. The CDR3 sequence is CASSSHRGLYF. The CDR3 region has the DNA TGTGCCAGCAGCTCACACAGGGGCCTGTACTTC.

The rearrangement uses TRBV4-1 and TRBJ1-2; TRBD1 aligns across 9 bases. CDR3 size: 15 residues. In germline, CDR1 is MGHRA, CDR2 YSYEKL. Losses at the gene ends were 0 bases for V and 6 bases for J; bases not matched to a gene: 5. The CDR3 bases are TGCGCCAGCAGCCAAGACACCGGGACAGGGAATGGCTACACCTTC. Translation gives CASSQDTGTGNGYTF.

V is TRBV6-1 and J is TRBJ2-5; 11 positions agree with TRBD2. Per germline, CDR1 MNHNS and CDR2 SASEGT. The ends lost 1 base at V and 2 bases at J; junction bases unmatched: 9. This CDR3 has 18 amino acids. The CDR3 region is CASSEEWGLAGGQETQYF. In DNA, the CDR3 is TGTGCCAGCAGTGAAGAATGGGGGCTAGCGGGGGGACAAGAGACCCAGTACTTC.

The rearrangement joins TRBV5-1 to TRBJ2-3; 10 bases are shared with TRBD2. This CDR3 contains 16 residues. The ends lost 4 bases at V and 2 bases at J; junction bases unmatched: 7. Germline loops: CDR1 SGHRS, CDR2 YFSETQ. The CDR3 DNA is TGCGCCAGCAGCGTCTCTAGCGGGGGAGTCACAGATACGCAGTATTTT. This sequence encodes CASSVSSGGVTDTQYF.

The gene calls are TRBV30 and TRBJ2-7; the D gene is possibly TRBD1 (8 bases). The CDR3 is made up of 12 amino acids. V lost 5 bases to trimming and J lost 5 bases, with 13 bases between them. CDR1 and CDR2 from the germline V gene are GTSNPN and SVGIG (reference sequence). The CDR3 spells CAWGQGGDEQYF. In nucleotides, the CDR3 is TGTGCCTGGGGACAGGGAGGGGACGAGCAGTACTTC.

The table lists this clone with a count of one. The chain employs TRBV30 and TRBJ2-4; D might be TRBD2 (6 bases). Germline V gene sequence: CDR1 GTSNPN, CDR2 SVGIG (reference sequence). CDR3 length: 16 amino acids. Trimming pared 0 bases from V and 3 bases from J, leaving 15 bases between. The DNA for the CDR3 is TGTGCCTGGAGTGTGAGGAGCGGGCTAGTCAAAAACATTCAGTACTTC. Protein product: CAWSVRSGLVKNIQYF.

The rearrangement joins TRBV7-9 to TRBJ2-3; 8 nucleotides line up with TRBD2. Germline CDR1 is SEHNR and CDR2 is FQNEAQ (reference sequence). The CDR3 is 13 residues long. V was pared by 5 bases and J by 6 bases, with 4 bases of the junction left unmatched. The CDR3 protein is CASSRRGGDTQYF. The CDR3 DNA follows: TGTGCCAGCAGCAGACGGGGGGGTGATACGCAGTATTTT.

The CDR3 loop reads CASSECGGGQGCNQPQHF. CDR3 sequence (DNA): TGTGCCAGCAGTGAATGTGGGGGCGGACAGGGGTGCAATCAGCCCCAGCATTTT. The chain links TRBV25-1 to TRBJ1-5; 9 bases align to TRBD1. The length of the CDR3 is 18 residues. Germline trimming cut 1 base from V and 2 bases from J; bases unmatched to any gene: 9. CDR1 and CDR2 (germline): MGHDK, SYGVNS.

The chain combines TRBV9 with TRBJ1-5, with TRBD1 matching 7 bases. V trimming: 4 bases; J trimming: 3 bases; junction bases outside the gene matches: 7. Germline loops: CDR1 SGDLS, CDR2 YYNGEE. This CDR3 is 15 amino acids long. CDR3 in amino acids: CASSPRQGPNQPQHF. CDR3 nucleotide sequence: TGTGCCAGCAGCCCCCGACAGGGACCCAATCAGCCCCAGCATTTT. The whole variable domain, remainder taken from reference TRBV9 and TRBJ1-5, is DSGVTQTPKHLITATGQRVTLRCSPRSGDLSVYWYQQSLDQGLQFLIQYYNGEERAKGNILERFSAQQFPDLHSELNLSSLELGDSALYFCASSPRQGPNQPQHFGDGTRLSIL.

This sequence joins TRBV7-2 and TRBJ1-1, with D tentatively TRBD1 (5 bases). CDR1 SGHTA and CDR2 FQGNSA come from the germline V gene. The V end lost 6 bases, the J end lost 0 bases, and 17 bases lay between the germline ends. The CDR3 extends over 16 amino acids. In DNA form, the CDR3 reads TGTGCCAGCAGAATTGGTCGGGGACTTATGAACACTGAAGCTTTCTTT. Its translation: CASRIGRGLMNTEAFF.

A few counts support this clone. CDR3 bases: TGTGCCAGCTCACCAGGACAGATGAATCAGCCCCAGCATTTT. This translates into CASSPGQMNQPQHF. The V gene is TRBV18, the J gene TRBJ1-5, with D possibly TRBD1 on 6 matching bases. Trimming stripped 2 bases from V and 4 bases from J, with 9 bases between. CDR3 length equals 14 residues. Germline V lookup: CDR1 KGHSH, CDR2 LQKENI.

This chain uses TRBV4-3 with TRBJ1-4; D perhaps matches TRBD1 (6 bases). Germline assignment: CDR1 LGHNA and CDR2 YSLEER. The CDR3 covers 18 residues. V lost 1 base to trimming and J lost 3 bases, with 18 bases between them. The DNA for the CDR3 is TGCGCCAGCAGCCAAGGGTGGGGGCCTAGCCTCGCTAATGAAAAACTGTTTTTT. Translated, it gives CASSQGWGPSLANEKLFF.

The genes are TRBV7-9 and TRBJ1-2; perhaps TRBD1 as D (5 bases). Germline lookup yields CDR1 SEHNR and CDR2 FQNEAQ (reference sequence). Trimming took 1 base from V and 3 from J, leaving 18 bases between them. The CDR3 loop spans 17 amino acids. CDR3 in DNA: TGTGCCAGCAGCTTAGTAAGGGGTAAGGGTACGGACTATGGCTACACCTTC. This gives the protein CASSLVRGKGTDYGYTF.

The chain combines TRBV27 with TRBJ2-1, with D tentatively TRBD2 (5 bases). The CDR3 spans 14 residues. Germline V CDR1 and CDR2: MNHEY, SMNVEV (reference sequence). V was trimmed by 2 bases and J by 2 bases, leaving 7 bases between them. The CDR3: CASSLRGPYNEQFF. The CDR3, as DNA: TGTGCCAGCAGTTTACGAGGGCCCTACAATGAGCAGTTCTTC.

The rearrangement joins TRBV29-1 to TRBJ2-1; 9 bases map to TRBD2. With 3 bases clipped from V and 2 bases from J, the junction kept 8 bases outside the gene matches. The V gene's germline CDR1 is SQVTM and CDR2 ANQGSEA. The CDR3 has 16 residues. Here the CDR3 reads CSVDGSGRVAYNEQFF. The CDR3 DNA reads TGCAGCGTTGATGGTAGCGGGAGAGTTGCCTACAATGAGCAGTTCTTC.

This chain links TRBV19 with TRBJ2-7; 7 nucleotides match TRBD2. From germline, CDR1 is LNHDA and CDR2 SQIVND (reference sequence). The CDR3 is 14 amino acids. After removal of 4 bases from V and 3 bases from J, the junction contained 6 bases not matched to a gene. This CDR3 reads CASSTVSGVYEQYF. The CDR3 DNA follows: TGTGCCAGTAGTACCGTAAGCGGGGTCTACGAGCAGTACTTC.

The genes are TRBV18 and TRBJ2-5, with TRBD1 matching over 10 bases. The V gene's germline CDR1 is KGHSH and CDR2 LQKENI. The CDR3 length is 16 residues. After removal of 3 bases from V and 4 bases from J, the junction contained 8 bases not matched to a gene. Here the CDR3 reads CASSPRGQGMGETQYF. CDR3 DNA sequence: TGTGCCAGCTCACCCAGGGGACAGGGGATGGGAGAGACCCAGTACTTC.

The V and J genes are TRBV6-5 and TRBJ2-5; 7 nucleotides align to TRBD2. The CDR3 contains 15 residues. The germline CDR1 and CDR2 sequences are MNHEY and SVGAGI. Trimming cost V 6 bases and J 2 bases; bases outside gene matches: 9. In nucleotides, the CDR3 is TGTGCCAGCAGCAAAAACCCGGGACTACAAGAGACCCAGTACTTC. Translating it yields CASSKNPGLQETQYF.

The chain has TRBV4-3 and TRBJ2-7; TRBD1 agrees at 9 bases. Trimming cost V 0 bases and J 0 bases; bases outside gene matches: 9. Germline CDR1 and CDR2: LGHNA and YSLEER. The CDR3 spans 18 residues. The CDR3 DNA is TGCGCCAGCAGCCAAGATAGGCTCCAGACAGGGGGCTCCTACGAGCAGTACTTC. It codes for CASSQDRLQTGGSYEQYF.

The rearrangement joins TRBV7-8 to TRBJ1-3, with TRBD1 matching over 8 bases. Per germline, CDR1 SGHVS and CDR2 FQNEAQ. With 5 bases clipped from V and 4 bases from J, the junction kept 7 bases outside the gene matches. The CDR3 length is 15 residues. CDR3 in DNA: TGTGCCAGCAGCCCGGACAGGGTAGGGGGAAACACCATATATTTT. It translates to CASSPDRVGGNTIYF. The full variable domain, completed using reference TRBV7-8 and TRBJ1-3, is GAGVSQSPRYKVAKRGQDVALRCDPISGHVSLFWYQQALGQGPEFLTYFQNEAQLDKSGLPSDRFFAERPEGSVSTLKIQRTQQEDSAVYLCASSPDRVGGNTIYFGEGSWLTVV.

The chain is built from TRBV6-6 and TRBJ2-7; 9 bases agree with TRBD1. The CDR3 is made up of 14 amino acids. Germline-derived CDR1 and CDR2 are MNHNY and SVGAGI (reference sequence). V was pared by 5 bases and J by 4 bases, with 6 bases of the junction left unmatched. CDR3 in amino acids: CASSLTGGGYEQYF. The CDR3 DNA reads as TGTGCCAGCAGTCTAACAGGGGGCGGGTACGAGCAGTACTTC.